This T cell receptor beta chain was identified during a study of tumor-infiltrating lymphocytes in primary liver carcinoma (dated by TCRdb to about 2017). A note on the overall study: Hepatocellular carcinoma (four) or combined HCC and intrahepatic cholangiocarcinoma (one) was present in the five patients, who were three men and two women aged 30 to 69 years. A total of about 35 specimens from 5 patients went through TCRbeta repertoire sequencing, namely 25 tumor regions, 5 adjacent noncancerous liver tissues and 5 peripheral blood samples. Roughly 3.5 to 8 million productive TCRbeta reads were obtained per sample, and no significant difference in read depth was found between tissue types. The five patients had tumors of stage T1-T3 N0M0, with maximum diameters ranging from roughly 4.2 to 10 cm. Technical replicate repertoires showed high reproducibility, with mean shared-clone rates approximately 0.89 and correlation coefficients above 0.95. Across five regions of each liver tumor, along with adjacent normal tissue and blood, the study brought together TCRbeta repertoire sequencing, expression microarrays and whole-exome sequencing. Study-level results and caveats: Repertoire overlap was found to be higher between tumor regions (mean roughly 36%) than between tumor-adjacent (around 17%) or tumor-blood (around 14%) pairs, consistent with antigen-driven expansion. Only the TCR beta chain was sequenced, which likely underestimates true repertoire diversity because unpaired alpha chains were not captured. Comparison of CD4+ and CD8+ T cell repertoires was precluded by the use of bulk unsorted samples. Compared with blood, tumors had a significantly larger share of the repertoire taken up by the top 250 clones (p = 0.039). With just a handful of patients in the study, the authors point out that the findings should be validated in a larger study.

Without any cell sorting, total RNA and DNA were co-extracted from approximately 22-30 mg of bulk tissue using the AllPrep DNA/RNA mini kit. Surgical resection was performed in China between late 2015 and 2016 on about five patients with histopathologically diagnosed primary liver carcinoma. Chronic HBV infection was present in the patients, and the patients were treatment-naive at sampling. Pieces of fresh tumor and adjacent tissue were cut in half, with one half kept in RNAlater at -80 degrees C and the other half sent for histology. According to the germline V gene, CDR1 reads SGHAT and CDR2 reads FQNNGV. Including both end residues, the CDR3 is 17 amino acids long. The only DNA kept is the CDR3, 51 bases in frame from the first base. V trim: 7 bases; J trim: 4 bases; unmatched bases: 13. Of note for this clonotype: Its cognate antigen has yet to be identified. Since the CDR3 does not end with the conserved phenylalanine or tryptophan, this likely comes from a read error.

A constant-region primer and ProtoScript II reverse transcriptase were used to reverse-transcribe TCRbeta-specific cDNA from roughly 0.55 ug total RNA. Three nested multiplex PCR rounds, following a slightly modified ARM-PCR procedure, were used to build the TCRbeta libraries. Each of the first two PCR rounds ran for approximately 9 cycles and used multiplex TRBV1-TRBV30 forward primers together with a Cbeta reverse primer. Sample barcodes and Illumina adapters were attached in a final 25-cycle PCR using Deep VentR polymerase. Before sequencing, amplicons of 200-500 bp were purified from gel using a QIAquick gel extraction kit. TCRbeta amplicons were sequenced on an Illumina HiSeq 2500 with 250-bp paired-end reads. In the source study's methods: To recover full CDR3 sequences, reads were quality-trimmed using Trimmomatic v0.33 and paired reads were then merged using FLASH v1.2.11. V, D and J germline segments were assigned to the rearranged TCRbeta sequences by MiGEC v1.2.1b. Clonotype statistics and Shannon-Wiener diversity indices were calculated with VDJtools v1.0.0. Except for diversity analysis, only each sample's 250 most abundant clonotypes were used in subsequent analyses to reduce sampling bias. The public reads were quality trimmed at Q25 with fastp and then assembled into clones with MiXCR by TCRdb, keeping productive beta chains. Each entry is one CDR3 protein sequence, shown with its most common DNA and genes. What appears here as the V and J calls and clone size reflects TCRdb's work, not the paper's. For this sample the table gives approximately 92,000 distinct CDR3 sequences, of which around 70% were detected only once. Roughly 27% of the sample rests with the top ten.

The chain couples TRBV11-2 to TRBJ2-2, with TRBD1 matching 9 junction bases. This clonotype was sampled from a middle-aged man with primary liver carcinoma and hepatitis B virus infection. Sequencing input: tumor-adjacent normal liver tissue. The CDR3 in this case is CASNFGRDRVGTGELFL. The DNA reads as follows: TGTGCCAGCAACTTTGGTCGGGACAGGGTCGGCACCGGGGAGCTGTTTCTT.